The 30 T cell receptor beta chains in this list originate from one sample, sequenced in a study of blood T cell repertoires in COVID-19. Some clones are missing from TCRdb's copy, which holds only in-frame ones; the method was immunoSEQ multiplex PCR. The table lists roughly 250,000 clones, about nine tenths of them singletons, with 2% to 3% in the top ten. Sequenced: peripheral blood. These receptors were obtained from a person aged 18-35 years with COVID-19, enrolled during active disease.

This rearrangement joins TRBV9 to TRBJ2-2, with 7 nucleotides matching TRBD1. The CDR3 spans 16 residues. The junction had 11 bases not matched to a gene; V was cut back by 6 bases and J by 3 bases. The germline gives CDR1 SGDLS, CDR2 YYNGEE. CDR3 amino acids: CASTPPGQHDTGELFF. In DNA, the CDR3 is TGTGCCAGCACCCCCCCGGGACAGCACGACACCGGGGAGCTGTTTTTT. The full variable domain, its missing parts supplied by reference TRBV9 and TRBJ2-2, is DSGVTQTPKHLITATGQRVTLRCSPRSGDLSVYWYQQSLDQGLQFLIQYYNGEERAKGNILERFSAQQFPDLHSELNLSSLELGDSALYFCASTPPGQHDTGELFFGEGSRLTVL.

The chain has TRBV9 and TRBJ2-7; TRBD2 matches at 8 bases. The trim removed 0 bases at V and 5 bases at J, leaving 4 bases unmatched. This CDR3 spans 14 amino acids. Germline assignment: CDR1 SGDLS and CDR2 YYNGEE. For the CDR3, the DNA is TGTGCCAGCAGCGTAGTGGGGACTAGTGACGAGCAGTACTTC. Translating it yields CASSVVGTSDEQYF.

Relative to its sample, this clone is medium-sized (0.01 to 0.1%). At the DNA level, this CDR3 is encoded by other sequences in the same sample as well. The genes are TRBV7-8 and TRBJ2-1; tentatively, D is TRBD2 (5 bases). Germline V CDR1 and CDR2: SGHVS, FQNEAQ. Trimming pared 1 base from V and 1 base from J, leaving 11 bases between. CDR3 length: 16 residues. The CDR3 region has the DNA TGTGCCAGCAGCTTAGTTGGGAGTGGATCCTACAATGAGCAGTTCTTC. This codes for CASSLVGSGSYNEQFF.

The sample holds one count of this clone. J is TRBJ2-1 and V is TRBV7-8, with TRBD1 matching 9 bases. This CDR3 is built from 13 residues. J lost 15 bases, V lost 3 bases, and 9 bases had no gene match. The germline V gene encodes CDR1 SGHVS and CDR2 FQNEAQ. The CDR3 sequence is CASSFPPGQGSFF. CDR3 in DNA: TGTGCCAGCAGCTTTCCGCCGGGACAGGGCTCGTTCTTC.

This sequence joins TRBV7-9 and TRBJ1-2, with 7 bases lining up with TRBD1. CDR3 length: 15 residues. V lost 2 bases, J lost 3 bases, and 6 bases stayed unmatched. The germline gives CDR1 SEHNR, CDR2 FQNEAQ (reference sequence). The CDR3 bases are TGTGCCAGCAGCTTACCCGGGACAGCTTACTATGGCTACACCTTC. Its translation: CASSLPGTAYYGYTF.

The sample holds one count of this clone. This rearrangement joins TRBV10-3 to TRBJ1-4; TRBD1 aligns across 8 bases. The CDR3 runs to 14 residues. Germline V gene data show CDR1 as ENHRY and CDR2 as SYGVKD. V lost 1 base, J lost 10 bases, and 5 bases stayed unmatched. The CDR3 loop reads CAISEWGQVRKLFF. The CDR3, as DNA: TGTGCCATCAGTGAGTGGGGACAGGTGCGAAAACTGTTTTTT.

The chain links TRBV5-1 to TRBJ2-7, with 7 bases lining up with TRBD1. This CDR3 is 15 amino acids long. The germline gives CDR1 SGHRS, CDR2 YFSETQ. V was clipped by 4 bases and J by 2 bases; unmatched bases: 9. The CDR3 spells CASSPDGDRAYEQYF. The DNA of the CDR3 is TGCGCCAGCAGCCCGGACGGGGACAGAGCCTACGAGCAGTACTTC. The entire variable domain, with the rest obtained from reference TRBV5-1 and TRBJ2-7, is as follows: KAGVTQTPRYLIKTRGQQVTLSCSPISGHRSVSWYQQTPGQGLQFLFEYFSETQRNKGNFPGRFSGRQFSNSRSEMNVSTLELGDSALYLCASSPDGDRAYEQYFGPGTRLTVT.

The CDR3 nucleotides are TGTGCCAGCAGCCCGGGGGCGGGAGGGCCAGGAGGCACAGATACGCAGTATTTT. It translates to CASSPGAGGPGGTDTQYF. The chain couples TRBV9 to TRBJ2-3; 9 nucleotides align to TRBD2. CDR1 is SGDLS, CDR2 YYNGEE, per germline. The CDR3 loop spans 18 amino acids. The V gene end was trimmed by 4 bases and the J gene end by 1 base; junction bases not matched to a gene: 13.

The V and J genes are TRBV11-3 and TRBJ2-7, with 7 positions matching TRBD1. The CDR3 has 17 residues. J gave up 2 bases and V 3 bases, and 13 bases lay outside the gene matches. Germline CDR1 and CDR2: SGHNT and YENEEA. This chain's CDR3 is CASSFSFRDSTTYEQYF. The CDR3 DNA is TGTGCCAGCAGCTTTAGCTTCCGGGACAGTACTACCTACGAGCAGTACTTC.

The chain has TRBV7-2 and TRBJ2-7; 7 bases map to TRBD1. The CDR3 is made up of 13 amino acids. Germline V gene sequence: CDR1 SGHTA, CDR2 FQGNSA. Germline trimming cut 5 bases from V and 4 bases from J; bases unmatched to any gene: 5. Written as DNA, the CDR3 is TGTGCCAGCAGCCCGACAGGGCTATACGAGCAGTACTTC. It translates to CASSPTGLYEQYF.

V gene TRBV7-2 combines with J gene TRBJ2-5, with TRBD1 identical over 11 bases. Germline V gene lookup returns CDR1 SGHTA and CDR2 FQGNSA. This CDR3 has 15 residues. With V trimmed by 5 bases and J by 4 bases, 6 bases remained unmatched. CDR3 sequence reads: CASSQDRGRGETQYF. The CDR3 DNA reads TGTGCCAGCAGCCAGGACAGGGGGCGAGGAGAGACCCAGTACTTC.

There are a few counts of this clone. In DNA form, the CDR3 reads TGTGCCAGCAGTGACCCTAGCGGGGACTACGAGCAGTACTTC. Translated: CASSDPSGDYEQYF. The chain recombines TRBV2 with TRBJ2-7; 9 positions agree with TRBD2. Unmatched junction bases numbered 3, after V lost 3 bases and J lost 3 bases. Germline V gene lookup returns CDR1 SNHLY and CDR2 FYNNEI. There are 14 residues in the CDR3.

The table lists this clone with a count of one. J is TRBJ2-2 and V is TRBV9; 9 positions agree with TRBD1. Germline trimming cut 4 bases from V and 0 bases from J; bases unmatched to any gene: 4. Germline-derived CDR1 and CDR2 are SGDLS and YYNGEE. CDR3 length equals 16 residues. The CDR3: CASSFRDRANTGELFF. DNA of the CDR3: TGTGCCAGCAGCTTCCGGGACAGGGCGAACACCGGGGAGCTGTTTTTT.

There are a few counts of this clone. V and J are TRBV11-2 and TRBJ2-7; tentative D call: TRBD2 (6 bases). CDR3 length equals 14 residues. V lost 0 bases to trimming and J lost 3 bases, with 9 bases between them. Germline lookup yields CDR1 SGHAT and CDR2 FQNNGV. CDR3: CASSLDGTGYEQYF. In DNA, the CDR3 is TGTGCCAGCAGCTTAGATGGGACTGGCTACGAGCAGTACTTC.

The chain joins TRBV7-9 to TRBJ2-1; 14 bases align to TRBD2. V lost 1 base, J lost 7 bases, and 0 bases stayed unmatched. Germline V gives CDR1 SEHNR, CDR2 FQNEAQ (reference sequence). There are 15 residues in the CDR3. CDR3 nucleotides: TGTGCCAGCAGCTTAGGGACTAGCGGGAGGAATGAGCAGTTCTTC. It yields the protein CASSLGTSGRNEQFF.

The chain joins TRBV9 to TRBJ2-7, with 11 nucleotides matching TRBD2. J gave up 6 bases and V 0 bases, and 8 bases lay outside the gene matches. Looked up from germline, CDR1 is SGDLS and CDR2 is YYNGEE. The CDR3 consists of 16 residues. For the CDR3, the DNA is TGTGCCAGCAGCGTAGGGCTAGCGGGAGGATTTTCCGAGCAGTACTTC. This gives the protein CASSVGLAGGFSEQYF.

The chain recombines TRBV24-1 with TRBJ2-1; a weak D match, TRBD2 (5 bases). The germline V and J ends were trimmed by 3 bases and 8 bases, with 13 bases remaining between them. Germline V gives CDR1 KGHDR, CDR2 SFDVKD. This CDR3 comprises 14 residues. The CDR3 loop reads CATSDPRKGDEQFF. The CDR3 region has the DNA TGTGCCACCAGTGATCCCCGGAAGGGAGATGAGCAGTTCTTC.

This chain connects TRBV10-1 to TRBJ2-2; D unresolved. Germline CDR1 and CDR2: WNHNN and SYGVQD (reference sequence). The CDR3 is 13 amino acids. Trimming removed 0 bases at V and 7 bases at J, with 6 bases between. The CDR3 sequence: CASSESYSGELFF. DNA of the CDR3: TGCGCCAGCAGTGAGTCGTACAGCGGGGAGCTGTTTTTT.

The sample holds one count of this clone. The rearrangement uses TRBV4-2 and TRBJ1-5, with D perhaps matching TRBD1 (5 bases). The CDR3 contains 16 residues. Germline V CDR1 and CDR2: LGHNA, YNFKEQ. V lost 0 bases and J 5 bases, leaving 14 bases between the germline ends. The CDR3 is CASSQDLTPGHQPQHF. The CDR3 region has the DNA TGTGCCAGCAGCCAAGATCTCACTCCAGGGCATCAGCCCCAGCATTTT.

The chain links TRBV10-2 to TRBJ1-1; TRBD1 matches at 7 bases. CDR1 WSHSY and CDR2 SAAADI come from the germline V gene. V shed 2 bases and J 1 base; nucleotides not matched to a gene: 1. CDR3 size: 14 residues. The CDR3 reads CASSENRGNTEAFF. CDR3 DNA: TGCGCCAGCAGTGAGAACAGGGGGAACACTGAAGCTTTCTTT.

This clone was detected once. V is TRBV29-1 and J is TRBJ1-1, with D possibly matching TRBD1 (5 bases). Germline V lookup: CDR1 SQVTM, CDR2 ANQGSEA. Trimming removed 8 bases at V and 1 base at J, with 14 bases between. This CDR3 spans 13 amino acids. The CDR3 protein is CSSYRYSNTEAFF. The CDR3 nucleotides read TGCAGCTCTTACAGGTATTCGAACACTGAAGCTTTCTTT.

The chain's CDR3 is CASSELAGGADTQYF. The CDR3 DNA sequence: TGTGCCAGCAGTGAACTAGCGGGAGGTGCAGATACGCAGTATTTT. V and J are TRBV6-1 and TRBJ2-3; 11 positions agree with TRBD2. This CDR3 contains 15 residues. V dropped 2 bases and J dropped 4; count of bases not matched to a gene: 2. Germline V CDR1 and CDR2: MNHNS, SASEGT.

The chain recombines TRBV5-1 with TRBJ2-3; 9 bases are shared with TRBD1. Germline V gene lookup returns CDR1 SGHRS and CDR2 YFSETQ. The junction had 4 bases not matched to a gene; V was cut back by 3 bases and J by 5 bases. CDR3 size: 14 residues. In DNA, the CDR3 is TGCGCCAGCAGCTACAGGGGGCAGGGAGATACGCAGTATTTT. This sequence encodes CASSYRGQGDTQYF.

The V gene is TRBV19, the J gene TRBJ2-5; the match to TRBD2 covers 9 bases. With V trimmed by 5 bases and J by 4 bases, 8 bases remained unmatched. CDR1 and CDR2 (germline): LNHDA, SQIVND (reference sequence). The CDR3 is made up of 15 amino acids. The CDR3 here is CASSPRLAEGETQYF. CDR3 DNA sequence: TGTGCCAGTAGTCCACGACTAGCGGAGGGAGAGACCCAGTACTTC.

The chain combines TRBV5-4 with TRBJ2-2; TRBD2 is a possible D gene (6 bases). Germline V gives CDR1 SGHNT, CDR2 YYREEE (reference sequence). CDR3 length: 17 residues. Trimming took off 2 bases at V and 1 base at J, with 15 bases between the two ends. CDR3 coding DNA: TGTGCCAGCAGCTTAGGGTTTGGCGGGGAGAACACCGGGGAGCTGTTTTTT. This codes for CASSLGFGGENTGELFF.

The chain joins TRBV5-1 to TRBJ2-7, with 9 bases identical to TRBD1. The V segment lost 6 bases and the J segment 3 bases; nucleotides outside the gene matches: 7. The germline gives CDR1 SGHRS, CDR2 YFSETQ. CDR3 length: 14 amino acids. CDR3 in amino acids: CASNVQGAGYEQYF. For the CDR3, the DNA is TGCGCCAGCAACGTACAGGGGGCGGGCTACGAGCAGTACTTC.

The rearrangement links TRBV19 to TRBJ1-5; 9 bases align to TRBD1. The CDR3 covers 16 residues. The junction had 6 bases not matched to a gene; V was cut back by 0 bases and J by 6 bases. Germline CDR1 is LNHDA and CDR2 is SQIVND (reference sequence). CDR3 sequence: CASSIDATGGSQPQHF. The DNA of the CDR3 is TGTGCCAGTAGTATAGATGCCACAGGGGGCAGTCAGCCCCAGCATTTT.

In regard to this clone: Additional DNA sequences in this sample encode the identical CDR3. The chain has TRBV19 and TRBJ1-1; 8 nucleotides align to TRBD1. Germline CDR1 LNHDA, CDR2 SQIVND (reference sequence). The J segment lost 0 bases and the V segment lost 5 bases, leaving 2 bases of the junction unmatched. CDR3 length equals 14 residues. In nucleotides, the CDR3 is TGTGCCAGTAGTCTGACAGGGGTGAACACTGAAGCTTTCTTT. Protein product: CASSLTGVNTEAFF.

This clone was detected only once. The V call is TRBV12-5, the J call TRBJ2-3; D call uncertain. The CDR3 is made up of 11 amino acids. Germline CDR1 is LGHNT and CDR2 is FRNRAP. V shed 7 bases and J shed 4 bases, with 6 bases lying between them. CDR3 nucleotides: TGTGCTAGTGCCCGCGCAGATACGCAGTATTTT. Protein sequence: CASARADTQYF.

V usage is TRBV7-2 and J usage is TRBJ2-3; maybe TRBD2 (6 bases). Looked up from germline, CDR1 is SGHTA and CDR2 is FQGNSA. The CDR3 runs to 14 residues. Trimming shortened V by 3 bases and J by 1 base, and 8 bases separated the two germline ends. The CDR3 nucleotides read TGTGCCAGCAGCTTTAGCGGCCGCACAGATACGCAGTATTTT. This encodes CASSFSGRTDTQYF.